What follows are 22 T cell receptor beta chains derived from one specimen sequenced in a study of cytomegalovirus exposure and HLA in healthy donors. The PCR had 60 Vbeta and 13 Jbeta primers. Produced via immunoSEQ multiplex PCR; TCRdb's table is partial and in-frame only. The sample has over 95,000 clones, approximately 80% seen once; the top ten hold roughly 2.7%. Material for sequencing was PBMCs. These TCRs come from a female donor in good health and CMV-seronegative.

This clone occurred a few times. The chain couples TRBV5-6 to TRBJ1-2; 12 nucleotides agree with TRBD1. The germline V gene has CDR1 SGHDT and CDR2 YYEEEE. This CDR3 has 15 amino acids. Trimming removed 3 bases from V and 6 bases from J; junction bases left unmatched: 6. The CDR3 region is CASSWGTGGKDGYTF. DNA for the CDR3: TGTGCCAGCAGCTGGGGGACAGGGGGCAAGGATGGCTACACCTTC.

The chain carries TRBV19 and TRBJ1-2, with TRBD1 as a possible D gene (5 bases). Germline-derived CDR1 and CDR2 are LNHDA and SQIVND (reference sequence). The CDR3 is made up of 15 amino acids. V was pared by 5 bases and J by 7 bases, with 20 bases between. CDR3 bases: TGTGCCAGTAGTCGCCCCGGGGGGACTATTCCTGGCTACACCTTC. It codes for CASSRPGGTIPGYTF.

This sequence joins TRBV30 and TRBJ1-4; 8 bases are a match to TRBD1. Trimming cost V 1 base and J 8 bases; bases outside gene matches: 3. CDR3 length: 13 residues. Per germline, CDR1 GTSNPN and CDR2 SVGIG (reference sequence). CDR3 protein: CAWSGTGTEKLFF. The CDR3 nucleotides are TGTGCCTGGAGTGGGACAGGGACCGAAAAACTGTTTTTT.

The chain carries TRBV4-2 and TRBJ2-3, with D tentatively TRBD2 (6 bases). CDR3 length equals 14 residues. With 0 bases removed from V and 4 bases from J, the gap between germline ends came to 8 bases. Germline V gives CDR1 LGHNA, CDR2 YNFKEQ. As DNA, the CDR3 is TGTGCCAGCAGCCAAGATCGGGAGTCAGATACGCAGTATTTT. This codes for CASSQDRESDTQYF.

V is TRBV9 and J is TRBJ2-1; D gene ambiguous. The CDR3 contains 13 residues. Between the trimmed V and J ends, which lost 0 bases and 2 bases, there was a span of 3 bases. In germline, CDR1 is SGDLS, CDR2 YYNGEE. The CDR3, as DNA: TGTGCCAGCAGCGTAGACACCTACAATGAGCAGTTCTTC. Translation gives CASSVDTYNEQFF.

This sequence joins TRBV30 and TRBJ2-3, with D perhaps TRBD2 (6 bases). Germline V lookup: CDR1 GTSNPN, CDR2 SVGIG (reference sequence). Trimming removed 3 bases at V and 5 bases at J, with 12 bases between. CDR3 length: 13 residues. This CDR3 reads CAWRAAGLDTQYF. CDR3 coding DNA: TGTGCCTGGAGGGCCGCGGGGCTAGATACGCAGTATTTT.

V usage is TRBV7-9 and J usage is TRBJ2-7; 10 bases agree with TRBD1. CDR3 length: 15 residues. J gave up 3 bases and V 3 bases, and 5 bases lay outside the gene matches. The V gene's germline CDR1 is SEHNR and CDR2 FQNEAQ (reference sequence). The CDR3 DNA is TGTGCCAGCAGCTTGGCCGGGACAGGGGACTACGAGCAGTACTTC. As protein: CASSLAGTGDYEQYF.

This clone was detected only a few times. The chain's CDR3 is CASSDGLAGGNEQFF. CDR3 coding DNA: TGTGCCAGCAGTGACGGGCTAGCGGGGGGGAATGAGCAGTTCTTC. The J gene is TRBJ2-1, the V gene TRBV6-4; TRBD2 matches at 12 bases. CDR3 size: 15 residues. Trimming cost V 2 bases and J 7 bases; bases outside gene matches: 3. Germline lookup yields CDR1 MRHNA and CDR2 SNTAGT.

CDR3 DNA sequence: TGTGCCAGCAGCAAAGGCGGGGGGGCTTGTAATGAGCAGTTCTTC. Protein product: CASSKGGGACNEQFF. The chain is built from TRBV21-1 and TRBJ2-1; the DNA was not compared with TRBD2, the D call given in the table. TRBV21-1 corresponds to a pseudogene. There are 15 residues in the CDR3.

The chain links TRBV19 to TRBJ1-2, with D perhaps matching TRBD1 (6 bases). The V and J ends lost 4 bases and 3 bases respectively, with 12 bases between them. There are 14 residues in the CDR3. Germline CDR1 reads LNHDA; CDR2 reads SQIVND (reference sequence). The CDR3 DNA sequence: TGTGCCAGTAGTAGACAGGACGAGGACTATGGCTACACCTTC. This gives the protein CASSRQDEDYGYTF.

V usage is TRBV18 and J usage is TRBJ1-3, with TRBD1 identical over 10 bases. Trimming cost V 3 bases and J 4 bases; bases outside gene matches: 6. The CDR3 totals 16 residues. Germline CDR1 is KGHSH and CDR2 is LQKENI. The CDR3 loop is CASSPGQGNSGNTIYF. DNA of the CDR3: TGTGCCAGCTCACCGGGACAGGGGAACTCCGGAAACACCATATATTTT.

This clone was seen once. The V call is TRBV27, the J call TRBJ2-7, with D perhaps matching TRBD1 (7 bases). This CDR3 has 13 amino acids. The germline V gene has CDR1 MNHEY and CDR2 SMNVEV (reference sequence). The V gene lost 5 bases and the J gene lost 6 bases, with 14 bases spanning the gap. The CDR3 bases are TGTGCCAGCAGTATCAACAGGGGAGGCGAGCAGTACTTC. It yields the protein CASSINRGGEQYF.

The rearrangement links TRBV18 to TRBJ1-6; maybe TRBD1 (5 bases). Trimming cost V 0 bases and J 6 bases, with 12 bases left between them. Germline V CDR1 and CDR2: KGHSH, LQKENI. This CDR3 region has 16 residues. CDR3 residues: CASSPPAGLLNSPLHF. CDR3 nucleotide sequence: TGTGCCAGCTCACCACCTGCGGGACTGCTTAATTCACCCCTCCACTTT.

The gene calls are TRBV6-5 and TRBJ2-3; D ambiguous. Germline-derived CDR1 and CDR2 are MNHEY and SVGAGI. The CDR3 runs 13 residues. Between the trimmed V and J ends, which lost 3 bases and 5 bases, there was a span of 9 bases. The CDR3 protein is CASSYEVRDTQYF. The CDR3 region has the DNA TGTGCCAGCAGTTATGAGGTGAGAGATACGCAGTATTTT.

Note on this clone: The junction shows a germline mismatch at one end, possibly a read error. The chain joins TRBV7-9 to TRBJ2-7, with D tentatively TRBD1 (6 bases). CDR1 and CDR2 from the germline V gene are SEHNR and FQNEAQ (reference sequence). The CDR3 contains 11 residues. CDR3 sequence: CSSSFGQEQYF. The CDR3 region has the DNA TGTTCCAGCAGCTTCGGACAGGAGCAGTACTTC.

This clone appeared a few times. This sequence joins TRBV2 and TRBJ1-1; D not resolved. The CDR3 spans 15 residues. V gave up 0 bases and J gave up 0 bases, with 8 bases separating them. The V gene's germline CDR1 is SNHLY and CDR2 FYNNEI. The CDR3 reads CASSEALPVNTEAFF. CDR3 bases: TGTGCCAGCAGTGAAGCGCTTCCGGTGAACACTGAAGCTTTCTTT.

V usage is TRBV7-9 and J usage is TRBJ1-5, with 9 bases that match TRBD1. Germline V gene data show CDR1 as SEHNR and CDR2 as FQNEAQ (reference sequence). J lost 7 bases, V lost 5 bases, and 12 bases had no gene match. The CDR3 has 16 amino acids. Written as DNA, the CDR3 is TGTGCCAGCAGCCGCTGGCTTGGGACAGGGCTCCAGCCCCAGCATTTT. This translates into CASSRWLGTGLQPQHF.

The chain combines TRBV27 with TRBJ2-7, with D perhaps matching TRBD2 (6 bases). Trimming shortened V by 4 bases and J by 6 bases, and 13 bases separated the two germline ends. This CDR3 has 13 residues. Germline V gene data show CDR1 as MNHEY and CDR2 as SMNVEV (reference sequence). CDR3 in DNA: TGTGCCAGCAGTTCGGGGGTTTTTCTCGAGCAGTACTTC. It translates to CASSSGVFLEQYF.

This clone was seen only once. The sample contains more than one DNA sequence encoding this CDR3. The genes are TRBV5-4 and TRBJ2-1; D gene uncertain. Looked up from germline, CDR1 is SGHNT and CDR2 is YYREEE (reference sequence). The CDR3 is 12 amino acids. Between the trimmed V and J ends, which lost 0 bases and 6 bases, there was a span of 4 bases. The CDR3 region is CASSLARNEQFF. The CDR3 nucleotides read TGTGCCAGCAGCTTGGCTCGCAATGAGCAGTTCTTC. Using reference TRBV5-4 and TRBJ2-1 for the parts outside the CDR3, the full variable domain is ETGVTQSPTHLIKTRGQQVTLRCSSQSGHNTVSWYQQALGQGPQFIFQYYREEENGRGNFPPRFSGLQFPNYSSELNVNALELDDSALYLCASSLARNEQFFGPGTRLTVL.

This chain connects TRBV2 to TRBJ1-2, with D unclear. Per germline, CDR1 SNHLY and CDR2 FYNNEI. The V and J ends lost 6 bases and 2 bases respectively, with 7 bases between them. CDR3 length: 12 amino acids. The CDR3 protein is CASRTSNYGYTF. The CDR3 region has the DNA TGTGCCAGCAGAACATCGAACTATGGCTACACCTTC.

The chain carries TRBV5-4 and TRBJ2-7, with TRBD2 matching 9 bases. CDR3 length: 14 amino acids. V lost 1 base and J lost 1; bases outside the gene matches: 0. CDR1 and CDR2 from the germline V gene are SGHNT and YYREEE (reference sequence). CDR3 amino acids: CASSLLAGSYEQYF. In nucleotides, the CDR3 is TGTGCCAGCAGCTTGCTAGCGGGGTCCTACGAGCAGTACTTC.

The V gene is TRBV10-1, the J gene TRBJ2-1; a possible D gene is TRBD1 (6 bases). This CDR3 contains 11 residues. The germline CDR1 and CDR2 sequences are WNHNN and SYGVQD (reference sequence). CDR3 coding DNA: TGCGTCACCAAACAGGGAAATGAGCAGTTCTTC. Translated: CVTKQGNEQFF.